This TCR beta chain was found in a study of radiation and T cells in renal cell carcinoma. The time point here: blood 4 weeks post-SBRT, at nephrectomy. Treatment reported: 15 Gy SBRT to primary tumor, nephrectomy 4 weeks later. Nephrectomy followed 15 Gy stereotactic body radiation by 4 weeks. Germline trimming cut 4 bases from V and 2 bases from J; bases unmatched to any gene: 4. The length of the CDR3 is 15 residues. From germline, CDR1 is LNHDA and CDR2 SQIVND (reference sequence). This clone appeared once. Sequenced by immunoSEQ multiplex PCR; TCRdb stores in-frame clones only, minus some. There are around 170,000 clones in the sample; around 89% occur only once, and roughly 10% lies in the top ten.

Material: blood, obtained from a patient whose treatment included radiotherapy and nephrectomy. J is TRBJ2-3 and V is TRBV19; 9 positions match TRBD2. This receptor was taken from a woman aged 45-65 years with renal cell carcinoma. This CDR3 reads CASSSGGGATDTQYF. The CDR3 coding sequence is TGTGCCAGTAGTAGCGGCGGGGGGGCCACAGATACGCAGTATTTT.